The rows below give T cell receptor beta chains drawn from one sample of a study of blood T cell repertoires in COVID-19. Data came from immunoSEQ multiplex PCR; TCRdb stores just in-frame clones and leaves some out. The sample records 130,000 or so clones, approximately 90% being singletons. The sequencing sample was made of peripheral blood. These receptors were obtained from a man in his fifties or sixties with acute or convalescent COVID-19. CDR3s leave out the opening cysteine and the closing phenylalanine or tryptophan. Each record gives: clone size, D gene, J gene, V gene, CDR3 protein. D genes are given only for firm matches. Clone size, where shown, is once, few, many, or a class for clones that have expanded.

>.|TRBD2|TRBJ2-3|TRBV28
ASSLGVAGVVGTQY
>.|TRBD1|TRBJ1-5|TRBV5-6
ASSLGQGGNQPQH
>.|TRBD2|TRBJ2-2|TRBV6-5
ASKNSGGAPGELF
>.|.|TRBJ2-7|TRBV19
ASSPLTAQGRYEQY
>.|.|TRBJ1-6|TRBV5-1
ASSLRGRGDNSPLH
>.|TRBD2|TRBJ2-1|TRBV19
ASSIWRGAYNEQF
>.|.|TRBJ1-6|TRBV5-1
ASTATAPYNSPLH
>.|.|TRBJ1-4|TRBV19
ASSIEGLATEKLF
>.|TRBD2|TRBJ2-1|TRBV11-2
ASSLGTSYYNEQF
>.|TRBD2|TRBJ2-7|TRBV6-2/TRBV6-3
ASSYTGAGVYEQY
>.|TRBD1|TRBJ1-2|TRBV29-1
SGSGQGNGYT
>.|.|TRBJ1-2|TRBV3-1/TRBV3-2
ASSQSGGYT
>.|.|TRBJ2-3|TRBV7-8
ASSLLKRDTQY
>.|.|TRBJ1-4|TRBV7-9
ASSRQGNGEKLF
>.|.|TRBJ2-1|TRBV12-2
ASRLALSGSLRGEQF
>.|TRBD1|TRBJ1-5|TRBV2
ASTGQGSNQPQH
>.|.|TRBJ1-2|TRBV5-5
ASSLDAGVWSPLT
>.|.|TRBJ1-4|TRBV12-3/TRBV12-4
ASSLREKLF
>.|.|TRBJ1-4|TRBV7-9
ASSPLATNEKLF
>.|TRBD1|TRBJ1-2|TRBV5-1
ASSVDRVANYGYT
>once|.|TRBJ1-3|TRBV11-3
ASSFDMGNTIY
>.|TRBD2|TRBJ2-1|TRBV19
ASSSGTRFHDEQF
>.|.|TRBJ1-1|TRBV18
ASSPTGRTEAF
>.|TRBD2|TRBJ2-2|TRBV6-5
ASSFLAVNTGELF
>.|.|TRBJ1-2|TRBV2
ASSEDRANYGYT
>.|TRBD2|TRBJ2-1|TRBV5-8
ASSRIRASGINEQF
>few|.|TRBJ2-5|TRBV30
AWSVRRGTETQY
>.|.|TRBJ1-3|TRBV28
ASSLALRLSGNTIY
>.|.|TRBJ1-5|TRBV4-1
ASSQDDRGSGNQPQH
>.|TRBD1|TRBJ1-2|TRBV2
ASSEVRQGGGGYT
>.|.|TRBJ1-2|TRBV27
ASSFGREGYGYT
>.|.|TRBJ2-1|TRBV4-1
ASSQDRGGRGQDEQF
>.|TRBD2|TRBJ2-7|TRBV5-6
ASSRRLVRTSQVYEQY
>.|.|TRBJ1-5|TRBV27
ASSLSGRYPQPQH
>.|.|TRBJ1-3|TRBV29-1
SGVLAWNTIY
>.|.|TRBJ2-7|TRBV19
ASSGDSSYEQY
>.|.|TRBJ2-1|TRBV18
ASSPALVSYNEQF
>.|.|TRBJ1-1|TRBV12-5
ASGLEEGTEAF
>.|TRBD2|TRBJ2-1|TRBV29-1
SVEASGSGRGIEQF
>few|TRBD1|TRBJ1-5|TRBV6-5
ASSRDRGNQPQH
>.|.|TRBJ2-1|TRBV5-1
ASSFNIRSYNEQF
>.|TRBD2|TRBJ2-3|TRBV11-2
ASSFIPRLAGGTTDTQY
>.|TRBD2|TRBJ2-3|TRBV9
ASSVGLAGGSPDTQY
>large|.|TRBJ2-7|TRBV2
ASSYRDYEQY
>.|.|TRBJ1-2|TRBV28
ASSLGTPDNYGYT
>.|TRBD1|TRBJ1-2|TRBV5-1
ASSVTGDGYT
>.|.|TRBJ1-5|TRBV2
ASSVQNQPQH
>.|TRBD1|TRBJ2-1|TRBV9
ASSVSPMKWQGDYNEQF
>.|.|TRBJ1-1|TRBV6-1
ASSVQASQLNTEAF
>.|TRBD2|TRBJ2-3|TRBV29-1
SVAERGADTQY